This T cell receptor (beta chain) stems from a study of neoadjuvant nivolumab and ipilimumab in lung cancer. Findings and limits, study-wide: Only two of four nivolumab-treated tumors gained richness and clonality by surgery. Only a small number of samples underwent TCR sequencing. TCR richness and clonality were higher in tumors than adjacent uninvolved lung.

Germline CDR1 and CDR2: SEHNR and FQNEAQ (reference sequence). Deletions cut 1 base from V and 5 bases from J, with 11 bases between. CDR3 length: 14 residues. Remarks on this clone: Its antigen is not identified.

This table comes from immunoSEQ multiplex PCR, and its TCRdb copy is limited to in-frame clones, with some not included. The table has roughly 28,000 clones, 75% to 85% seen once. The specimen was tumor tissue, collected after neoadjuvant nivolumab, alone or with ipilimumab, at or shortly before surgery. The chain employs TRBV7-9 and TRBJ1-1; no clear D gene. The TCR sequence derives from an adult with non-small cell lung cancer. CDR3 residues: CASSLVMGGTEAFF. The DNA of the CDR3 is TGTGCCAGCAGCTTAGTCATGGGAGGGACTGAAGCTTTCTTT. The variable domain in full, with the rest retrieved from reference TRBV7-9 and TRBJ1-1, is DTGVSQNPRHKITKRGQNVTFRCDPISEHNRLYWYRQTLGQGPEFLTYFQNEAQLEKSRLLSDRFSAERPKGSFSTLEIQRTEQGDSAMYLCASSLVMGGTEAFFGQGTRLTVV.